A selection of T cell receptor beta chains follows, all from one sample in a study of blood T cell repertoires in COVID-19. Only in-frame clones appear in the TCRdb table, and some are missing; sequencing was by immunoSEQ multiplex PCR. The table includes about 160,000 clones, around 90% detected once. The sequenced sample was peripheral blood. These receptors all stem from a woman aged 55 to 70 who had recovered from COVID-19. Each CDR3 is given with its conserved first and last residue. D genes are given only for firm matches. Not every row has a clone size; where given, it reads once, few, many or a size class.

v_gene	j_gene	d_gene	abundance	CDR3nt	CDR3aa
TRBV24-1	TRBJ2-7	TRBD1	-	TGTGCCACCAGTGATGCTGGACAGGGGAACGAGCAGTACTTC	CATSDAGQGNEQYF
TRBV18	TRBJ1-5	-	-	TGTGCCAGCTCAACCACGGAGTTCTCGGCCCAGCATTTT	CASSTTEFSAQHF
TRBV19	TRBJ1-5	TRBD1	-	TGTGCCAGTAAGGAGACAGGGAATTTATATAGCAATCAGCCCCAGCATTTT	CASKETGNLYSNQPQHF
TRBV28	TRBJ1-5	-	-	TGTGCCAGCAGGCCTCCAGGGGACCATCAGCCCCAGCATTTT	CASRPPGDHQPQHF
TRBV5-4	TRBJ2-7	TRBD2	-	TGTGCCAGCAGCACGACTAGCGGGGGGGTTACGAAGCAGTACTTC	CASSTTSGGVTKQYF
TRBV27	TRBJ1-1	TRBD1	-	TGTGCCAGCAGTTCATACAGGGGAGTCACTGAAGCTTTCTTT	CASSSYRGVTEAFF
TRBV19	TRBJ1-2	TRBD1	-	TGTGCCAGTACCCAGACAGGGGAACCCTTCTATGGCTACACCTTC	CASTQTGEPFYGYTF
TRBV7-2	TRBJ2-7	-	-	TGTGCCAGCAGCCTCGACAGGTTCGTCTACGAGCAGTACTTC	CASSLDRFVYEQYF
TRBV5-1	TRBJ1-1	-	-	TGCGCCAGCAGCTTCCAACAGAGTAACACTGAAGCTTTCTTT	CASSFQQSNTEAFF
TRBV6-5	TRBJ1-5	-	-	TGTGCCAGCAGTAGGACCGGGCGGGATCAGCCCCAGCATTTT	CASSRTGRDQPQHF
TRBV11-2	TRBJ1-2	-	-	TGTGCCAGCAGCCGGGAGCCTAACTATGGCTACACCTTC	CASSREPNYGYTF
TRBV2	TRBJ2-5	TRBD2	few	TGTGCCAGCAGTGACCGAGCGGGGAGGGGAGAGACCCAGTACTTC	CASSDRAGRGETQYF
TRBV19	TRBJ2-1	-	-	TGTGCCACCTCCCCGGTCTTCTCCTACAATGAGCAGTTCTTC	CATSPVFSYNEQFF
TRBV2	TRBJ1-4	-	-	TGTGCCAGCAGTGAAGCTGTGGGACTGTATGAAAAACTGTTTTTT	CASSEAVGLYEKLFF
TRBV30	TRBJ2-1	TRBD2	-	TGTGCCTGGGTTTCCGCGGGGGGGTACAATGAGCAGTTCTTC	CAWVSAGGYNEQFF
TRBV2	TRBJ2-5	-	-	TGTGCCAGCAGGAGGACTCTAGGACAAGAGACCCAGTACTTC	CASRRTLGQETQYF
TRBV18	TRBJ1-6	-	-	TGTGCCAGCTCACCACTGAAGGGAGAGGGTTCACCCCTCCACTTT	CASSPLKGEGSPLHF
TRBV19	TRBJ1-5	TRBD1	few	TGTGCCAGTAGTTCTCCGGGACAGGGGAGTCAGCCCCAGCATTTT	CASSSPGQGSQPQHF
TRBV2	TRBJ1-6	-	-	TGTGCCAACGTGGACAATTATAATTCACCCCTCCACTTT	CANVDNYNSPLHF
TRBV28	TRBJ1-5	TRBD1	-	TGTGCCAGCAGTCCAAACAGGGGGCAGATCGGGCCCCAGCATTTT	CASSPNRGQIGPQHF
TRBV28	TRBJ1-4	TRBD1	-	TGTGCCAGCGGCTCCTCGAGGGGGCCTCGGGAAAAACTGTTTTTT	CASGSSRGPREKLFF
TRBV5-4	TRBJ1-2	TRBD1	-	TGTGCCAGCAGCTTGGTTGGGGGACAGGGAGCAGGGGGCTACACCTTC	CASSLVGGQGAGGYTF
TRBV2	TRBJ1-2	TRBD1	-	TGTGCCAGCAGTGAACTACGACAGGGACTGGACTATGGCTACACCTTC	CASSELRQGLDYGYTF
TRBV10-3	TRBJ2-1	-	-	TGTGCCATCACGGGAGGGGGCGTCAATGAGCAGTTCTTC	CAITGGGVNEQFF
TRBV5-1	TRBJ2-5	TRBD1	-	TGCGCCAGCAGCCTCCAGGGGGCGGGTAGAGAGACCCAGTACTTC	CASSLQGAGRETQYF
TRBV10-3	TRBJ2-2	-	-	TGTGCCATCAGTGGTGGGACACCGAACACCGGGGAGCTGTTTTTT	CAISGGTPNTGELFF
TRBV19	TRBJ2-1	TRBD2	-	TGTGCCAGTAGTATGCTAGCGGGAGATGAGCAGTTCTTC	CASSMLAGDEQFF
TRBV2	TRBJ2-5	TRBD2	-	TGTGCCAGCAGGCGGGGGGGACTAGCGAGCCAAGAGACCCAGTACTTC	CASRRGGLASQETQYF
TRBV5-4	TRBJ1-6	TRBD1	-	TGTGCCAGCAGTTTCGACAGGGATAATTCACCCCTCCACTTT	CASSFDRDNSPLHF
TRBV3-1/TRBV3-2	TRBJ1-3	TRBD1	-	TGTGCCAGCAGCCATTGGGGCAGGGGGTCCGGAAACACCATATATTTT	CASSHWGRGSGNTIYF
TRBV18	TRBJ1-2	-	-	TGTGCCAGCTCACCCTCGACGGGGGGCGGCTACACCTTC	CASSPSTGGGYTF
TRBV6-5	TRBJ1-5	-	-	TGTGCCAGCAGTTACTCTAGAGGGGAGGGGATAAGGCATTTT	CASSYSRGEGIRHF
TRBV5-8	TRBJ1-2	TRBD1	-	TGTGCCAGCAGCGTTACAGGGGGAGCTAACTATGGCTACACCTTC	CASSVTGGANYGYTF
TRBV9	TRBJ2-3	TRBD1	-	TGTGCCAGCAGACCCGGGACAGGGGCGGCCAAAACAGATACGCAGTATTTT	CASRPGTGAAKTDTQYF
TRBV28	TRBJ1-5	TRBD1	-	TGTGCCAGCAGTCCGGACAGGGGAGGAGGCAATCAGCCCCAGCATTTT	CASSPDRGGGNQPQHF